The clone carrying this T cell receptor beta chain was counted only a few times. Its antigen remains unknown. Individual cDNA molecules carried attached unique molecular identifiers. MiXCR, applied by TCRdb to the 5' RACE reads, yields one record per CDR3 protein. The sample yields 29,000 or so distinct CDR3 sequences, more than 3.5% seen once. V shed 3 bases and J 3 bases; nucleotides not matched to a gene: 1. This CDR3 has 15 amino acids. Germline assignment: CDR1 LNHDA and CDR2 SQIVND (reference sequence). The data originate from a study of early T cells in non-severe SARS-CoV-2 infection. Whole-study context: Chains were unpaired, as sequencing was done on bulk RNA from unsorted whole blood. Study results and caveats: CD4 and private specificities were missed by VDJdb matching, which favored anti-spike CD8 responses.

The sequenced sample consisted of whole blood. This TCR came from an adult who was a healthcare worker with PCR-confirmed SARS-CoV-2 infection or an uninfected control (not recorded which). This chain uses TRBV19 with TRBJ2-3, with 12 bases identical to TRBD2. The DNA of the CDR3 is TGTGCCAGTAGTATGGGGACTAGCGGGACAGATACGCAGTATTTT. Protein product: CASSMGTSGTDTQYF.